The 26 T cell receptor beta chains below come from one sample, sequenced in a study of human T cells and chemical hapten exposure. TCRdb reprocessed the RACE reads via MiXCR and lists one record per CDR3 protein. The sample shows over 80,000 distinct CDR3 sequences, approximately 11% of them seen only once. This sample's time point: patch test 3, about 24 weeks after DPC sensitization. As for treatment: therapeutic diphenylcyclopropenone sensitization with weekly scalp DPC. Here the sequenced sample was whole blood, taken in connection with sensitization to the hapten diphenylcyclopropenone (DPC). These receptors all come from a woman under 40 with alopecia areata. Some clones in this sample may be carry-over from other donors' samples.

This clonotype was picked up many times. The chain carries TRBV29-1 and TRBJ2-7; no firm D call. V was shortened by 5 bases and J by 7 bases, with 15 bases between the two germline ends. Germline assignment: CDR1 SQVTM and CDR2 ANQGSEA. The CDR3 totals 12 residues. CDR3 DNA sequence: TGCAGCGTTATTGGACCAGCTTTAGAGCAGTACTTC. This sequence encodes CSVIGPALEQYF.

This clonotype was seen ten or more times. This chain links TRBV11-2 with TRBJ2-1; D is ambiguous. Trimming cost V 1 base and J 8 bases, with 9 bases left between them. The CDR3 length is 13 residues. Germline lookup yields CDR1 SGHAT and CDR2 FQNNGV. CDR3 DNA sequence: TGTGCCAGCAGCTTAGTGTTAACCGATGAGCAGTTCTTC. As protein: CASSLVLTDEQFF. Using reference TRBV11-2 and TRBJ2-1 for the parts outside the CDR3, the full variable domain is EAGVAQSPRYKIIEKRQSVAFWCNPISGHATLYWYQQILGQGPKLLIQFQNNGVVDDSQLPKDRFSAERLKGVDSTLKIQPAKLEDSAVYLCASSLVLTDEQFFGPGTRLTVL.

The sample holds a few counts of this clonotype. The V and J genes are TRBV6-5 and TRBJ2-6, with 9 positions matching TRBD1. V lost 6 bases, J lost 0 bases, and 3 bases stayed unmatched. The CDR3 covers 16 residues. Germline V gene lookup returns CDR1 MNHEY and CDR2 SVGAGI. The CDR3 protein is CASRDRGGSGANVLTF. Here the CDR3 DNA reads TGTGCCAGCAGGGACAGGGGAGGCTCTGGGGCCAACGTCCTGACTTTC.

CDR3 nucleotides: TGTGCCAGCAGCTTAGGGCTAGCGGCCTACGAGCAGTACTTC. This encodes CASSLGLAAYEQYF. The chain recombines TRBV7-8 with TRBJ2-7, with 7 bases fitting TRBD2. V gave up 1 base and J gave up 2 bases; unmatched junction bases: 2. CDR1 and CDR2 from the germline V gene are SGHVS and FQNEAQ. The CDR3 is 14 residues long.

For the CDR3, the DNA is TGTGCCAGCAGCAAGGACCACGAGCAGTACTTC. This translates into CASSKDHEQYF. V is TRBV21-1 and J is TRBJ2-7. TRBV21-1 represents a pseudogene. The CDR3 is 11 amino acids.

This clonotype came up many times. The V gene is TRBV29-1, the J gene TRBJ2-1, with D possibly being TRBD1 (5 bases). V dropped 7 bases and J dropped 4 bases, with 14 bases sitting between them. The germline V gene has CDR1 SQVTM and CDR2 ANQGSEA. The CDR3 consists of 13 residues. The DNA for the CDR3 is TGCAGCGCTCTCTCTACAGGATACAATGAGCAGTTCTTC. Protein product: CSALSTGYNEQFF.

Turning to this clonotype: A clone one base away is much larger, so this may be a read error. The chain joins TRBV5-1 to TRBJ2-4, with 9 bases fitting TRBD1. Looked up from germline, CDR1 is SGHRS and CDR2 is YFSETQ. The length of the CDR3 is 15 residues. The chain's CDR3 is CASSLSGQGLNILYF. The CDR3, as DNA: TGCGCCAGCAGCTTGTCCGGACAGGGGTTAAACATTCTGTACTTC.

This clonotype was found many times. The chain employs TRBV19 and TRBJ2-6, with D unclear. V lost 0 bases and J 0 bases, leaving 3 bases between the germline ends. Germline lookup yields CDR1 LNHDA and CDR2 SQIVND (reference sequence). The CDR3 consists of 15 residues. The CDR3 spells CASSIEVSGANVLTF. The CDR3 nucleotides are TGTGCCAGTAGTATAGAGGTCTCTGGGGCCAACGTCCTGACTTTC. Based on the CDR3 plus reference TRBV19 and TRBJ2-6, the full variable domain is DGGITQSPKYLFRKEGQNVTLSCEQNLNHDAMYWYRQDPGQGLRLIYYSQIVNDFQKGDIAEGYSVSREKKESFPLTVTSAQKNPTAFYLCASSIEVSGANVLTFGAGSRLTVL.

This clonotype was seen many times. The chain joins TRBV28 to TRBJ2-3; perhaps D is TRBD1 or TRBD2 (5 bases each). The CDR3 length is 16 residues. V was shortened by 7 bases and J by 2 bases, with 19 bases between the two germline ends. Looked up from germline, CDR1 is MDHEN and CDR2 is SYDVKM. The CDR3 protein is CASTGRRLTFTDTQYF. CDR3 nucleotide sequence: TGTGCCAGCACGGGACGGAGACTTACTTTCACAGATACGCAGTATTTT.

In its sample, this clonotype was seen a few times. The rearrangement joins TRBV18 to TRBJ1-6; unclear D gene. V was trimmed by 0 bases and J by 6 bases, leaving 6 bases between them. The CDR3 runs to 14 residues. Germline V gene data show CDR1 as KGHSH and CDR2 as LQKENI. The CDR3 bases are TGTGCCAGCTCACCACCCGGGAGTAATTCACCCCTCCACTTT. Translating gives CASSPPGSNSPLHF. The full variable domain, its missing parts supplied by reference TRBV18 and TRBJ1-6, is NAGVMQNPRHLVRRRGQEARLRCSPMKGHSHVYWYRQLPEEGLKFMVYLQKENIIDESGMPKERFSAEFPKEGPSILRIQQVVRGDSAAYFCASSPPGSNSPLHFGNGTRLTVT.

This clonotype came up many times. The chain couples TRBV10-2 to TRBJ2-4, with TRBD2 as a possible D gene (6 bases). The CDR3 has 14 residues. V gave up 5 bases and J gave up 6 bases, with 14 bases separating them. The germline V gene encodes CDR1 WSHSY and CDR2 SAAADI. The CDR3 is CASSPGAGRNIQYF. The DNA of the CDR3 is TGCGCCAGCAGTCCTGGCGCGGGGCGAAACATTCAGTACTTC.

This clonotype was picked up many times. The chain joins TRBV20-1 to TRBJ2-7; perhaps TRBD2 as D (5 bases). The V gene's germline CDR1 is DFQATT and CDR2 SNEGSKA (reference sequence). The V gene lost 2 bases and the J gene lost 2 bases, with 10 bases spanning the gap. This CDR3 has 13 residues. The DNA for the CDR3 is TGCAGTGCTAGATCGGGGAAAGCCTACGAGCAGTACTTC. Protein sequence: CSARSGKAYEQYF.

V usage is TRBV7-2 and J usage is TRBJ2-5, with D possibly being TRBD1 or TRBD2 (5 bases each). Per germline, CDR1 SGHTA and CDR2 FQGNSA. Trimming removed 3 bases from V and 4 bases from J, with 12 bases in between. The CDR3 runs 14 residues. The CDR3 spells CASSFGTPLETQYF. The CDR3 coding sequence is TGTGCCAGCAGCTTTGGGACCCCTCTAGAGACCCAGTACTTC. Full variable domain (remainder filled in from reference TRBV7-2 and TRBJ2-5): GAGVSQSPSNKVTEKGKDVELRCDPISGHTALYWYRQSLGQGLEFLIYFQGNSAPDKSGLPSDRFSAERTGGSVSTLTIQRTQQEDSAVYLCASSFGTPLETQYFGPGTRLLVL.

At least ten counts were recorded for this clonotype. This chain's CDR3 is CASRDATSRYNEQFF. The CDR3 DNA is TGTGCCAGTAGGGACGCGACTAGCAGATACAATGAGCAGTTCTTC. The genes are TRBV19 and TRBJ2-1; 7 bases line up with TRBD2. Germline lookup yields CDR1 LNHDA and CDR2 SQIVND (reference sequence). The CDR3 spans 15 residues. V was pared by 6 bases and J by 4 bases, with 9 bases of the junction left unmatched.

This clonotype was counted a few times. CDR3 sequence (DNA): TGTGCCAGCGGGACAGGGCGCACAGATACGCAGTATTTT. It specifies CASGTGRTDTQYF. The V call is TRBV2, the J call TRBJ2-3; 9 nucleotides match TRBD1. The CDR3 sequence is 13 residues long. The junction had 1 base not matched to a gene; V was cut back by 8 bases and J by 1 base. Germline loops: CDR1 SNHLY, CDR2 FYNNEI.

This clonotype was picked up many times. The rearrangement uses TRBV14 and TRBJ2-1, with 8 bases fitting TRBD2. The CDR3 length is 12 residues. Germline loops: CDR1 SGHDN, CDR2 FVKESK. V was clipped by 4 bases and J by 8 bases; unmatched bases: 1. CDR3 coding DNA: TGTGCCAGCAGCCTACTAGCGGATGAGCAGTTCTTC. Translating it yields CASSLLADEQFF.

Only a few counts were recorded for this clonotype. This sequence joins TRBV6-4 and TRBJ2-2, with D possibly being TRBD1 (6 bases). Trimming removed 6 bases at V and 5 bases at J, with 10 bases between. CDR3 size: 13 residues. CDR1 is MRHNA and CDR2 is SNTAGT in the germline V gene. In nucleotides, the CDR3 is TGTGCCAGCAGCACCACAGGGACCGGGGAGCTGTTTTTT. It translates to CASSTTGTGELFF.

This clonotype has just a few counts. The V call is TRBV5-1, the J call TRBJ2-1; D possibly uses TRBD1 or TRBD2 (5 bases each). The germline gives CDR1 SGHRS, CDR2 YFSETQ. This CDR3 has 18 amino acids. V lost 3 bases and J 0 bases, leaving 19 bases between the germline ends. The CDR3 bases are TGCGCCAGCAGCTATACGGGATTCGGGGCCAGCTCCTACAATGAGCAGTTCTTC. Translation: CASSYTGFGASSYNEQFF.

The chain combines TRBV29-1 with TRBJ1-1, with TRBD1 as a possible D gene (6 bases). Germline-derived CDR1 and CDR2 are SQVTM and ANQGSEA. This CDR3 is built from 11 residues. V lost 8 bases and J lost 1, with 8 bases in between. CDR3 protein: CSLDRNTEAFF. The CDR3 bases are TGCAGCTTGGACAGGAACACTGAAGCTTTCTTT.

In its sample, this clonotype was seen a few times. The CDR3 DNA reads as TGTGCCAGCTCACCAGCGGGGGATGAGCAGTTCTTC. Its protein is CASSPAGDEQFF. V and J are TRBV18 and TRBJ2-1; 7 nucleotides align to TRBD2. This CDR3 region has 12 residues. V was clipped by 2 bases and J by 8 bases; unmatched bases: 0. In germline, CDR1 is KGHSH, CDR2 LQKENI.

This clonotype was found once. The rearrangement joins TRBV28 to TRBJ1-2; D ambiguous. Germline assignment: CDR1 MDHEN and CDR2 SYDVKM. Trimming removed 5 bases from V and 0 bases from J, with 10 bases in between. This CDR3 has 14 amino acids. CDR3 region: CASSPGSANYGYTF. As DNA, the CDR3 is TGTGCCAGCAGTCCCGGGTCCGCTAACTATGGCTACACCTTC.

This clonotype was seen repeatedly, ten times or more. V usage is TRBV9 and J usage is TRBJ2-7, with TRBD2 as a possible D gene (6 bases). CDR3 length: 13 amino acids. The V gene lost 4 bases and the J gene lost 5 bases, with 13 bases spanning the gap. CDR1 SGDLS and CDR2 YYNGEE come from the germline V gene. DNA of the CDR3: TGTGCCAGCAGCCCAAGACTAGGGAACGAGCAGTACTTC. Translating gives CASSPRLGNEQYF.

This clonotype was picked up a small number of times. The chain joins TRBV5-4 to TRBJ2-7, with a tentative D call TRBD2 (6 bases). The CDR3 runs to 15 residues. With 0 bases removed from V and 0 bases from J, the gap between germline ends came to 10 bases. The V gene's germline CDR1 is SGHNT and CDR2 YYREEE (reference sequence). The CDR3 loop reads CASSLAGTASYEQYF. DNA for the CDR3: TGTGCCAGCAGCTTGGCAGGGACTGCCTCCTACGAGCAGTACTTC.

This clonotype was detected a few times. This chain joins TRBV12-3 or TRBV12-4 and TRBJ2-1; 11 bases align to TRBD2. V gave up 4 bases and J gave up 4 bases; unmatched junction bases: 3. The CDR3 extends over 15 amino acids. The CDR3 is CASSSSGGLYNEQFF. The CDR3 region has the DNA TGTGCCAGCAGTTCTAGCGGGGGGTTGTACAATGAGCAGTTCTTC.

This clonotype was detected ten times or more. CDR3 residues: CSATRTSGRVAGELFF. The DNA of the CDR3 is TGCAGTGCTACAAGGACTAGCGGGAGGGTGGCCGGGGAGCTGTTTTTT. This chain uses TRBV20-1 with TRBJ2-2; TRBD2 aligns across 15 bases. Germline-derived CDR1 and CDR2 are DFQATT and SNEGSKA (reference sequence). V lost 4 bases and J lost 6; bases outside the gene matches: 6. The CDR3 has 16 amino acids.

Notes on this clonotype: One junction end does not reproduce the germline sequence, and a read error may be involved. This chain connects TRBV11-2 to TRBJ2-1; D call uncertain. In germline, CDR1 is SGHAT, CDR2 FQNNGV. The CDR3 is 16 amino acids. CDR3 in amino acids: CASSPHHRSSYNGQFF. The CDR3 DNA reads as TGTGCCAGCAGCCCCCATCACCGTTCCTCCTACAATGGGCAGTTCTTC.